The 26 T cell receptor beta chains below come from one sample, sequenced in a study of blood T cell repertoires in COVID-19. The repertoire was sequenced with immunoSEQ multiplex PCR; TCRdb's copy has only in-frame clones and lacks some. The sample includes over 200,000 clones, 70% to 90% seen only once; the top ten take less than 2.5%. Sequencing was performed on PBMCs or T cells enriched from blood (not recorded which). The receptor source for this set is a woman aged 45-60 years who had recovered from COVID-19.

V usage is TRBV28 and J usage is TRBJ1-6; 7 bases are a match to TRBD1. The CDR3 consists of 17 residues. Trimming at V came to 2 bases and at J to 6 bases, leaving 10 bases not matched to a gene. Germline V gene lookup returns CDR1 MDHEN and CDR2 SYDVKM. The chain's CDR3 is CASSLGRQGFFNSPLHF. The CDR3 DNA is TGTGCCAGCAGTTTAGGCCGACAGGGATTCTTTAATTCACCCCTCCACTTT.

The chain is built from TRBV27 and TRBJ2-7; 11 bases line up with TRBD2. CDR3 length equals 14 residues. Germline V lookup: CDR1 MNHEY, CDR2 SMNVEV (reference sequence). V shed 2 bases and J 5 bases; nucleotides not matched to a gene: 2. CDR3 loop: CASSLTSGSHEQYF. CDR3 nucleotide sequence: TGTGCCAGCAGTTTAACTAGCGGGAGCCACGAGCAGTACTTC.

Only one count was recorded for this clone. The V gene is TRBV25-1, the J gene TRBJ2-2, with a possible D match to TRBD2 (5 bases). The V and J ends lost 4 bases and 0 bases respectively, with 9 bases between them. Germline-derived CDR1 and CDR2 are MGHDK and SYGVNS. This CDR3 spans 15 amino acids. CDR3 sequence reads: CASSGTGTNTGELFF. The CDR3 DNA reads TGTGCCAGCAGTGGGACGGGGACGAACACCGGGGAGCTGTTTTTT.

The DNA for the CDR3 is TGTGCCAGCAGCTTAGCGCCAGGGCTTGAAAAACTGTTTTTT. Its translation is CASSLAPGLEKLFF. The chain couples TRBV7-8 to TRBJ1-4, with D possibly TRBD1 on 5 matching bases. CDR1 is SGHVS, CDR2 FQNEAQ, per germline. Deletions cut 0 bases from V and 7 bases from J, with 9 bases between. The CDR3 loop spans 14 amino acids.

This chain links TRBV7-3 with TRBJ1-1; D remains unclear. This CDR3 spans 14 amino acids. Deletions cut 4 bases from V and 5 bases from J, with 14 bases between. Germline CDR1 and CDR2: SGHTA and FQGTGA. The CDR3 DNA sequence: TGTGCCAGCAGCTCGACATCAACGGGAACTGAAGCTTTCTTT. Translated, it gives CASSSTSTGTEAFF.

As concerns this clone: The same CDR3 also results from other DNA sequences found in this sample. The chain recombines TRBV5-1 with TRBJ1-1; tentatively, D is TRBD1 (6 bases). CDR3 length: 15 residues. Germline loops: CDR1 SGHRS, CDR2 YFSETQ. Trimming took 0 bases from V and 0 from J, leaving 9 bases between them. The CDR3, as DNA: TGCGCCAGCAGCTTGGGAACAGGGTTGAACACTGAAGCTTTCTTT. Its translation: CASSLGTGLNTEAFF.

Here the CDR3 reads CASSPPTGKRDYGYTF. The DNA of the CDR3 is TGTGCCAGCAGCCCCCCTACCGGGAAAAGAGACTATGGCTACACCTTC. The chain links TRBV11-2 to TRBJ1-2; D is undetermined. The CDR3 runs to 16 residues. From germline, CDR1 is SGHAT and CDR2 FQNNGV. V was clipped by 5 bases and J by 3 bases, with 19 bases between them.

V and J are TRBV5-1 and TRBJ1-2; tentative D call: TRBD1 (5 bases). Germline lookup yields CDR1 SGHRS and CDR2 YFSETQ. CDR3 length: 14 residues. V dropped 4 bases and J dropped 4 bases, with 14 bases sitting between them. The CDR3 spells CASSLYMGLYGYTF. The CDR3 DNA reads TGCGCCAGCAGCCTGTATATGGGGCTCTATGGCTACACCTTC.

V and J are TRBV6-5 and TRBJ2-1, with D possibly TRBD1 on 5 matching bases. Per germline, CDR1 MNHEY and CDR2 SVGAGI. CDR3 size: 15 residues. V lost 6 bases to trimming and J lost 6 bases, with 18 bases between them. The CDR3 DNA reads TGTGCCAGCAGACAGGCTATGGATTTTTCCAATGAGCAGTTCTTC. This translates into CASRQAMDFSNEQFF.

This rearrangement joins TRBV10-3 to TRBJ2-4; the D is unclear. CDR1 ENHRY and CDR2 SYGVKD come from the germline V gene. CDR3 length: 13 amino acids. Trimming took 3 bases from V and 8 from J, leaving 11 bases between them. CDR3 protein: CAISEHPSYIQYF. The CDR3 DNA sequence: TGTGCCATCAGTGAACACCCCTCCTACATTCAGTACTTC.

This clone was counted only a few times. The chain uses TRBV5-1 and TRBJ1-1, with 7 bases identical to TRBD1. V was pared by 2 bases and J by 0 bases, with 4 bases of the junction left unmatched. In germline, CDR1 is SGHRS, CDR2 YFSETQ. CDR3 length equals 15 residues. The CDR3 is CASSLQGPVNTEAFF. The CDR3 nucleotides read TGCGCCAGCAGCTTACAGGGGCCGGTGAACACTGAAGCTTTCTTT.

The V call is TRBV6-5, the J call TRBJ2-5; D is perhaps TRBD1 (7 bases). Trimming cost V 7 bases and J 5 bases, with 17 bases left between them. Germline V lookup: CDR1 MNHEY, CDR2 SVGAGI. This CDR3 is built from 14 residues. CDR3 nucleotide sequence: TGTGCCAGCAATTTTGTCGCAGGGGGGGAGACCCAGTACTTC. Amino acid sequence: CASNFVAGGETQYF.

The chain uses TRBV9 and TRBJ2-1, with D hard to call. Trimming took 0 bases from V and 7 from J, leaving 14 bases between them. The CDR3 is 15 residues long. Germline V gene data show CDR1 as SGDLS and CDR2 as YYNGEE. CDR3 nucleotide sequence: TGTGCCAGCAGCGTAGGGCGAGAACTACGGAATGAGCAGTTCTTC. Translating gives CASSVGRELRNEQFF.

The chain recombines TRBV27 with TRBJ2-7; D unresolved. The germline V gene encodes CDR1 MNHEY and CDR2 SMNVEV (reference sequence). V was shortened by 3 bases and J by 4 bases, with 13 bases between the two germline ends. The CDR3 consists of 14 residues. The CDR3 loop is CASSFSWPQYEQYF. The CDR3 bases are TGTGCCAGCAGTTTCTCGTGGCCCCAATACGAGCAGTACTTC.

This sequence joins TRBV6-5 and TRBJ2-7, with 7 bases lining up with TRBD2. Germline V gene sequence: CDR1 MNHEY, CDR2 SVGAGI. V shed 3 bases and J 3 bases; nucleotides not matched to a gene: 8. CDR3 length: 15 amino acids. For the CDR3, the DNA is TGTGCCAGCAGTTATTCGGCTAGCGGTCTCTACGAGCAGTACTTC. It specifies CASSYSASGLYEQYF.

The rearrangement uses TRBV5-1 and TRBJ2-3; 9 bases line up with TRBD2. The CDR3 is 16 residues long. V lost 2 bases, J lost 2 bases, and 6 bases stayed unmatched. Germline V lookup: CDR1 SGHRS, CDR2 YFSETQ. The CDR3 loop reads CASSLLRLAVTDTQYF. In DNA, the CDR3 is TGCGCCAGCAGCTTACTAAGACTAGCGGTCACAGATACGCAGTATTTT.

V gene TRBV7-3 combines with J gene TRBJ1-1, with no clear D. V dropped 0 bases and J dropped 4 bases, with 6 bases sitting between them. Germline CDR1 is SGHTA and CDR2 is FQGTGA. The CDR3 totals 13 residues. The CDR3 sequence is CASSLTPRTEAFF. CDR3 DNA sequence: TGTGCCAGCAGCTTAACTCCTCGCACTGAAGCTTTCTTT.

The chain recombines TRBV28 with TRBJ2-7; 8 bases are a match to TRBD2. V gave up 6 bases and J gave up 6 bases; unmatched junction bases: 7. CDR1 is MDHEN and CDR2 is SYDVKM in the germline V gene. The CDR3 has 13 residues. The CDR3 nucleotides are TGTGCCAGCAGCACCGGGACTAGTTTCGAGCAGTACTTC. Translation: CASSTGTSFEQYF. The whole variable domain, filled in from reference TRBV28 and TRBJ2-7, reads DVKVTQSSRYLVKRTGEKVFLECVQDMDHENMFWYRQDPGLGLRLIYFSYDVKMKEKGDIPEGYSVSREKKERFSLILESASTNQTSMYLCASSTGTSFEQYFGPGTRLTVT.

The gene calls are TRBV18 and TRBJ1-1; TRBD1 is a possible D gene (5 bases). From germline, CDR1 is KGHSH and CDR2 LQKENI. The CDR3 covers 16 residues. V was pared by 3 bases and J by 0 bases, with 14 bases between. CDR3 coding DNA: TGTGCCAGCTCACCCTCCGCGGCAGGGATGAACACTGAAGCTTTCTTT. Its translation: CASSPSAAGMNTEAFF.

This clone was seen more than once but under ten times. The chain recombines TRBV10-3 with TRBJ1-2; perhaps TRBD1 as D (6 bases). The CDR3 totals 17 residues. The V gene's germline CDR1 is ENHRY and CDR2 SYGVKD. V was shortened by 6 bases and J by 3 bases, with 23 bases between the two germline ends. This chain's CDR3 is CAISPGTSQRRHYGYTF. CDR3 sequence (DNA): TGTGCCATCAGCCCCGGGACATCCCAGAGGAGGCACTATGGCTACACCTTC.

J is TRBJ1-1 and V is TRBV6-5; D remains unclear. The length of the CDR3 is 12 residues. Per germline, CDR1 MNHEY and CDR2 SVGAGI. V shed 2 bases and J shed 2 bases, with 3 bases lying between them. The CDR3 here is CASSYSNTEAFF. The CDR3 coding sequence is TGTGCCAGCAGTTACAGCAACACTGAAGCTTTCTTT.

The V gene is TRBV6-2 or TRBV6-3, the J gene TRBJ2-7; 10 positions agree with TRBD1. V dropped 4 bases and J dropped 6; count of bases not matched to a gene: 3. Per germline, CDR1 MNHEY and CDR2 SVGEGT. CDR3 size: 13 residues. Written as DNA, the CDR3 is TGTGCCAGCAGTTCCGGGACAGGGGCCGAGCAGTACTTC. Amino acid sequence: CASSSGTGAEQYF.

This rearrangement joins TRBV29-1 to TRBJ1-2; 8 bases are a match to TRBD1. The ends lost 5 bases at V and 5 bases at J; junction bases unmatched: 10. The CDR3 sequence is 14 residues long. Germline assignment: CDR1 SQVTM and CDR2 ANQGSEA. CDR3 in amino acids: CSVRLGTGYYGYTF. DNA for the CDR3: TGCAGCGTTCGGTTGGGGACAGGATATTATGGCTACACCTTC.

CDR3 DNA: TGTGCCAGCAGCTGGAGTGGGGCCAACGTCCTGACTTTC. Amino acids: CASSWSGANVLTF. This sequence joins TRBV5-4 and TRBJ2-6; D not resolved. The CDR3 runs to 13 residues. CDR1 is SGHNT and CDR2 is YYREEE in the germline V gene (reference sequence). V lost 3 bases and J lost 3, with 4 bases in between.

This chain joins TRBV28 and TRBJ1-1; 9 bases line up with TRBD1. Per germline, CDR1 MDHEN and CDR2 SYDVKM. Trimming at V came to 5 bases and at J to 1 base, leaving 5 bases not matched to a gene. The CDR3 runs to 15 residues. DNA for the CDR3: TGTGCCAGCAGTAAGCCGGGACAGGGGAACACTGAAGCTTTCTTT. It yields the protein CASSKPGQGNTEAFF.

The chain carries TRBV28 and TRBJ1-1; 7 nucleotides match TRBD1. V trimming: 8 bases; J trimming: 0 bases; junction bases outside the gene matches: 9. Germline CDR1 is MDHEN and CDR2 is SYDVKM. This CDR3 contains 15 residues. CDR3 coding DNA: TGTGCCAGCCGCCGGGCAGGGGGGCTGAACACTGAAGCTTTCTTT. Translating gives CASRRAGGLNTEAFF.